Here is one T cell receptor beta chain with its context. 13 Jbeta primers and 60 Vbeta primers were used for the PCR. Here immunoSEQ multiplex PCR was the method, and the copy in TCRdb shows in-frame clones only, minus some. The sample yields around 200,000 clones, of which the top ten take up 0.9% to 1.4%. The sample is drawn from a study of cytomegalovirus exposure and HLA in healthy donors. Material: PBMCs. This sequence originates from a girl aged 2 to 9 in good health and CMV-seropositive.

CDR3 amino acids: CASSPLGGRGNTGELFF. CDR3 bases: TGTGCCAGCAGCCCTCTCGGCGGGAGGGGGAACACCGGGGAGCTGTTTTTT. The chain uses TRBV9 and TRBJ2-2; 9 bases match TRBD2. The ends lost 4 bases at V and 1 base at J; junction bases unmatched: 8. Germline CDR1 is SGDLS and CDR2 is YYNGEE. The CDR3 is 17 amino acids.